What follows are 13 T cell receptor beta chains derived from one specimen sequenced in a study of T cell clonotyping in hematopoietic cell transplantation. The assay was immunoSEQ multiplex PCR, and TCRdb's table has in-frame clones only and misses some. The sample lists some 4,500 clones, over 75% occurring once. The sample here was peripheral blood mononuclear cells, taken 180 days after allogeneic stem cell transplant. Receptor source: a male patient aged 55-69 years who had an allogeneic stem cell transplant from an unrelated donor, so T cells may come from the graft donor. Some clones in this sample may be carry-over from other donors' samples.

The chain has TRBV9 and TRBJ1-2, with D maybe TRBD1 (5 bases). Germline CDR1 reads SGDLS; CDR2 reads YYNGEE. The CDR3 spans 16 residues. The germline V and J ends were trimmed by 3 bases and 2 bases, with 17 bases remaining between them. This CDR3 reads CASSGLRGVSNYGYTF. The CDR3 DNA is TGTGCCAGCAGCGGCCTTAGGGGTGTATCCAACTATGGCTACACCTTC.

The chain carries TRBV30 and TRBJ1-6; TRBD1 might be the D (6 bases). Germline CDR1 reads GTSNPN; CDR2 reads SVGIG (reference sequence). This CDR3 has 17 residues. V lost 2 bases to trimming and J lost 0 bases, with 14 bases between them. This CDR3 reads CAWSIGTSYSYNSPLHF. The CDR3 DNA follows: TGTGCCTGGAGTATTGGGACAAGTTACTCCTATAATTCACCCCTCCACTTT. The full variable domain, rest sourced from reference TRBV30 and TRBJ1-6, is SQTIHQWPATLVQPVGSPLSLECTVEGTSNPNLYWYRQAAGRGLQLLFYSVGIGQISSEVPQNLSASRPQDRQFILSSKKLLLSDSGFYLCAWSIGTSYSYNSPLHFGNGTRLTVT.

The J gene is TRBJ2-2, the V gene TRBV7-9, with a tentative D call TRBD1 (6 bases). The germline V and J ends were trimmed by 5 bases and 1 base, with 14 bases remaining between them. In germline, CDR1 is SEHNR, CDR2 FQNEAQ (reference sequence). This CDR3 contains 16 residues. The CDR3 sequence is CASSTQGPQNTGELFF. The CDR3 region has the DNA TGTGCCAGCAGCACGCAGGGGCCTCAGAACACCGGGGAGCTGTTTTTT.

The chain combines TRBV19 with TRBJ2-6, with D possibly being TRBD2 (7 bases). The CDR3 contains 15 residues. Trimming stripped 4 bases from V and 1 base from J, with 8 bases between. Per the germline V gene, CDR1 is LNHDA and CDR2 is SQIVND (reference sequence). The DNA of the CDR3 is TGTGCCAGTAGTAAGGGGGGGTCTGGGGCCAACGTCCTGACTTTC. The encoded protein is CASSKGGSGANVLTF.

The gene calls are TRBV30 and TRBJ2-7; tentative D call: TRBD1 (6 bases). The germline V gene has CDR1 GTSNPN and CDR2 SVGIG (reference sequence). The length of the CDR3 is 12 residues. The ends were cut back, 5 bases at V and 3 bases at J, with 11 bases in the middle. The CDR3 DNA sequence: TGTGCCTGGCGCAAGACAGGCTACGAGCAGTACTTC. Its protein product is CAWRKTGYEQYF.

The chain uses TRBV5-6 and TRBJ2-1, with D tentatively TRBD2 (6 bases). Germline V lookup: CDR1 SGHDT, CDR2 YYEEEE. This CDR3 region has 14 residues. Deletions cut 6 bases from V and 5 bases from J, with 15 bases between. The CDR3 DNA follows: TGTGCCAGCACCTGGATGGACTATGACAATGAGCAGTTCTTC. Residues: CASTWMDYDNEQFF.

The chain employs TRBV19 and TRBJ2-3, with TRBD2 matching over 13 bases. The CDR3 extends over 16 amino acids. Trimming took 6 bases from V and 4 from J; bases not matched to a gene: 7. CDR1 and CDR2 (germline): LNHDA, SQIVND (reference sequence). The DNA of the CDR3 is TGTGCCAGTAGGCCACGACTAGCGGGGGGCGCAGATACGCAGTATTTT. It translates to CASRPRLAGGADTQYF. Complete variable domain (other parts from reference TRBV19 and TRBJ2-3): DGGITQSPKYLFRKEGQNVTLSCEQNLNHDAMYWYRQDPGQGLRLIYYSQIVNDFQKGDIAEGYSVSREKKESFPLTVTSAQKNPTAFYLCASRPRLAGGADTQYFGPGTRLTVL.

This chain joins TRBV6-5 and TRBJ1-3; D is uncertain. Germline V gene lookup returns CDR1 MNHEY and CDR2 SVGAGI. Trimming removed 2 bases from V and 4 bases from J, with 9 bases in between. CDR3 length: 14 residues. Here the CDR3 reads CASSYGVGGNTIYF. The CDR3, as DNA: TGTGCCAGCAGTTACGGGGTAGGCGGAAACACCATATATTTT.

A remark on this clone: The junction departs from the called germline gene at one end, perhaps through a read error. CDR3 residues: CASSLGQPHHGEMYF. CDR3 nucleotides: TGTGCCAGCAGTCTCGGACAGCCACATCATGGGGAAATGTATTTT. The J gene is TRBJ1-5, the V gene TRBV6-5; D is possibly TRBD1 (6 bases). Germline CDR1 MNHEY, CDR2 SVGAGI. CDR3 length: 15 amino acids.

This clone has only a few counts. The chain uses TRBV7-2 and TRBJ1-6; D not resolved. This CDR3 contains 12 residues. V was cut by 2 bases and J by 14 bases, with 10 bases left in between. Looked up from germline, CDR1 is SGHTA and CDR2 is FQGNSA. This CDR3 is CASSLLNRALHF. The DNA of the CDR3 is TGTGCCAGCAGCTTACTTAACCGGGCCCTCCACTTT. The full variable domain, in which reference TRBV7-2 and TRBJ1-6 provide the parts outside the CDR3, is GAGVSQSPSNKVTEKGKDVELRCDPISGHTALYWYRQSLGQGLEFLIYFQGNSAPDKSGLPSDRFSAERTGGSVSTLTIQRTQQEDSAVYLCASSLLNRALHFGNGTRLTVT.

The chain joins TRBV4-2 to TRBJ2-3; 9 bases fit TRBD1. Per germline, CDR1 LGHNA and CDR2 YNFKEQ. This CDR3 comprises 15 residues. The V gene end was trimmed by 0 bases and the J gene end by 7 bases; junction bases not matched to a gene: 5. CDR3 nucleotides: TGTGCCAGCAGCCAAGAAGGCGACAGGGGGTATACGCAGTATTTT. Residues: CASSQEGDRGYTQYF.

V usage is TRBV19 and J usage is TRBJ1-2; D might be TRBD1 (6 bases). This CDR3 contains 14 residues. V was clipped by 0 bases and J by 8 bases, with 13 bases between them. Germline lookup yields CDR1 LNHDA and CDR2 SQIVND (reference sequence). DNA of the CDR3: TGTGCCAGTAGTATAGACAGGGGATCGTCCGGCTACACCTTC. Translation: CASSIDRGSSGYTF.

This sequence joins TRBV9 and TRBJ2-6; 7 nucleotides align to TRBD1. This CDR3 comprises 16 residues. Germline V gene sequence: CDR1 SGDLS, CDR2 YYNGEE. V was pared by 0 bases and J by 2 bases, with 2 bases of the junction left unmatched. CDR3 sequence: CASSVVGGAGANVLTF. The CDR3 DNA sequence: TGTGCCAGCAGCGTAGTAGGGGGCGCTGGGGCCAACGTCCTGACTTTC. Based on the CDR3 plus reference TRBV9 and TRBJ2-6, the full variable domain is DSGVTQTPKHLITATGQRVTLRCSPRSGDLSVYWYQQSLDQGLQFLIQYYNGEERAKGNILERFSAQQFPDLHSELNLSSLELGDSALYFCASSVVGGAGANVLTFGAGSRLTVL.